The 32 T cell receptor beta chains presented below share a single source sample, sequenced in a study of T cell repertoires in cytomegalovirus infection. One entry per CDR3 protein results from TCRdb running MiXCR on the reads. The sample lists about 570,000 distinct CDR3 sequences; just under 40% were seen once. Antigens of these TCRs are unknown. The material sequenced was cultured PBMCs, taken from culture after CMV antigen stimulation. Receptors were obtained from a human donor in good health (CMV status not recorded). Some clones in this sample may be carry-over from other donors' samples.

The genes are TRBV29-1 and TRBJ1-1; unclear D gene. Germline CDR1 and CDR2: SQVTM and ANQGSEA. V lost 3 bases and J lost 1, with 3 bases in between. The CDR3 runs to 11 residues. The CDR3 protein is CSVDQNTEAFF. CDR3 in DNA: TGCAGCGTTGATCAGAACACTGAAGCTTTCTTT.

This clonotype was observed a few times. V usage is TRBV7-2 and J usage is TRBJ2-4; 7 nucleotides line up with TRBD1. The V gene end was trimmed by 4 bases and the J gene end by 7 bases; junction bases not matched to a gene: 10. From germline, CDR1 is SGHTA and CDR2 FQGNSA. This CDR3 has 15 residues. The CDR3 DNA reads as TGTGCCAGCAGCTCCCGAGACAGGGTACTGAACATTCAGTACTTC. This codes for CASSSRDRVLNIQYF.

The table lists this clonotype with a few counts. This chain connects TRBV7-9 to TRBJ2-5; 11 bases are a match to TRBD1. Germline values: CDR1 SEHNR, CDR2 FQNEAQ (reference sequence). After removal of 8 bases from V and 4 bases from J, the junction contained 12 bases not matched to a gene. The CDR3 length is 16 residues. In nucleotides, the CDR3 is TGTGCCAGCGCAACCGGGACAGGGGGTTCGGGAGAGACCCAGTACTTC. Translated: CASATGTGGSGETQYF.

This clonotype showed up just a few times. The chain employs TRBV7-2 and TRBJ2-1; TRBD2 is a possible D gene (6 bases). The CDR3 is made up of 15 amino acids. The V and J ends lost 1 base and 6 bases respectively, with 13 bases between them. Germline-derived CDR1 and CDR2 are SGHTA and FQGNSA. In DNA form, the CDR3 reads TGTGCCAGCAGCTTAGTAGGGCTAGCGATCAATGAGCAGTTCTTC. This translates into CASSLVGLAINEQFF.

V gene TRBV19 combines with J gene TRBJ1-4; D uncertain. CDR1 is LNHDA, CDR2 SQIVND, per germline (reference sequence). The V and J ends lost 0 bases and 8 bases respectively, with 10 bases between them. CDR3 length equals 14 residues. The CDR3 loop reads CASSIDLSAEKLFF. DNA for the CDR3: TGTGCCAGTAGTATAGATCTATCGGCCGAAAAACTGTTTTTT.

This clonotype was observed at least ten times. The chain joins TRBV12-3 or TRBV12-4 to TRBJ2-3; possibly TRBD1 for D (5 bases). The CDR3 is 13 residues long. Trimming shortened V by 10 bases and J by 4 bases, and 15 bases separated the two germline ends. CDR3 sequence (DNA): TGTGCCACCCCGGCCCAGGGCGCAGATACGCAGTATTTT. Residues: CATPAQGADTQYF.

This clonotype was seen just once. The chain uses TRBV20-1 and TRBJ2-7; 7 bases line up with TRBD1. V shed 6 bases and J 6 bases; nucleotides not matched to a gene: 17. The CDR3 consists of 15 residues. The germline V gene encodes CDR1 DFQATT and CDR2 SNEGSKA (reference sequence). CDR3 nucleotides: TGCAGTGCCGTTCCCACCGGACAGGAATTCGGCGAGCAGTACTTC. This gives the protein CSAVPTGQEFGEQYF.

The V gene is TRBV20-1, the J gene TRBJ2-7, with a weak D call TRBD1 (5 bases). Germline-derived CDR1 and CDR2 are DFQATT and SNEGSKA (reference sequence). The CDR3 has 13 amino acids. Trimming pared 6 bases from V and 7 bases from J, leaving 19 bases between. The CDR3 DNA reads TGCAGTGCAATAGGCCGGGCAGGGTGGGAGCAGTACTTC. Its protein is CSAIGRAGWEQYF.

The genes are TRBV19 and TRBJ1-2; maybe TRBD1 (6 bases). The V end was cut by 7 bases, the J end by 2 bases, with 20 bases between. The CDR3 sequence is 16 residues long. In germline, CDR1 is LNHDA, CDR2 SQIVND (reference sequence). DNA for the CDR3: TGTGCCAGTAACTTTCGGGACACGACCTCCAACTATGGCTACACCTTC. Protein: CASNFRDTTSNYGYTF. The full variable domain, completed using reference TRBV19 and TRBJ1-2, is DGGITQSPKYLFRKEGQNVTLSCEQNLNHDAMYWYRQDPGQGLRLIYYSQIVNDFQKGDIAEGYSVSREKKESFPLTVTSAQKNPTAFYLCASNFRDTTSNYGYTFGSGTRLTVV.

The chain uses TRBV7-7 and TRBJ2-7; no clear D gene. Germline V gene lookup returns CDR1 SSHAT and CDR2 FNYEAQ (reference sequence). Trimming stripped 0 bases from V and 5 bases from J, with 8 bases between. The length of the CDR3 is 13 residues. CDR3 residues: CASSLAFSHEQYF. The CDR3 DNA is TGTGCCAGCAGCTTAGCGTTTTCCCACGAGCAGTACTTC.

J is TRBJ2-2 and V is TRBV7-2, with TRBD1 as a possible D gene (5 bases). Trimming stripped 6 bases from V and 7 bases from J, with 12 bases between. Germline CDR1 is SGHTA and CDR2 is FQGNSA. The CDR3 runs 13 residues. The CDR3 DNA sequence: TGTGCCAGCAGAGACAGACGAATCGGGGAGCTGTTTTTT. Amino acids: CASRDRRIGELFF.

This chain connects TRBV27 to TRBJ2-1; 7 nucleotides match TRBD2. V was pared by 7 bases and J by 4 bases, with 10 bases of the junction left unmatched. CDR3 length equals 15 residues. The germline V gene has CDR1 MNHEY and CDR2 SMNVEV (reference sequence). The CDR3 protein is CASKMLAEAYNEQFF. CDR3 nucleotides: TGTGCCAGCAAGATGCTAGCGGAGGCGTACAATGAGCAGTTCTTC.

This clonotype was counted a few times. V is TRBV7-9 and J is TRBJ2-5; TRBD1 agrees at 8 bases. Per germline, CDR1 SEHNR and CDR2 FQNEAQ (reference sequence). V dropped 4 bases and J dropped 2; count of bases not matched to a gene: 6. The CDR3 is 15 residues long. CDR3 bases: TGTGCCAGCAGCTACGACAGGGGCCGACAAGAGACCCAGTACTTC. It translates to CASSYDRGRQETQYF.

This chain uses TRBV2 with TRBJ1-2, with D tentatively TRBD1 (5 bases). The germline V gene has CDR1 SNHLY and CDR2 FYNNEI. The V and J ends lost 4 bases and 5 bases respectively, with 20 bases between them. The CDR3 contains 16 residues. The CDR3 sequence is CASSAEAGTLGYGYTF. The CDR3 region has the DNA TGTGCCAGCAGTGCCGAAGCCGGGACCCTGGGGTATGGCTACACCTTC.

This CDR3 is CASSTNDGSAFF. The DNA for the CDR3 is TGTGCCAGTAGTACGAATGACGGTTCAGCTTTCTTT. The chain has TRBV19 and TRBJ1-1; D uncertain. The CDR3 length is 12 residues. From germline, CDR1 is LNHDA and CDR2 SQIVND (reference sequence). The V end lost 4 bases, the J end lost 10 bases, and 13 bases lay between the germline ends.

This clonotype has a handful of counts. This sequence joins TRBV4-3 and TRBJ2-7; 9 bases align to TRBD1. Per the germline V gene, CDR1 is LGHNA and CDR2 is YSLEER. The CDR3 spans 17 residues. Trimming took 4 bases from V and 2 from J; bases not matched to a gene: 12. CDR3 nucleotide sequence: TGCGCCAGCAGCCCAATCGCGGGGACAGGGTTAACCTACGAGCAGTACTTC. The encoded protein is CASSPIAGTGLTYEQYF.

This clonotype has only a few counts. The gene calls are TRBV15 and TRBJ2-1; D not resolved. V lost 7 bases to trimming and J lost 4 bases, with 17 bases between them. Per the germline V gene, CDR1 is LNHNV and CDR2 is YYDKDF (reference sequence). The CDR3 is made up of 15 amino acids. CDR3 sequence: CATTHWTLPYNEQFF. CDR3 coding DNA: TGTGCCACCACACACTGGACCCTCCCGTACAATGAGCAGTTCTTC.

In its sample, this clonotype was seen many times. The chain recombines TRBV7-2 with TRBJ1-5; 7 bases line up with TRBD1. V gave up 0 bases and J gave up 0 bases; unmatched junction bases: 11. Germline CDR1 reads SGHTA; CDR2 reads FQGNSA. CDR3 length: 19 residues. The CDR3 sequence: CASSLATAGGTYSNQPQHF. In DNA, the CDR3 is TGTGCCAGCAGCTTAGCGACGGCAGGGGGAACGTATAGCAATCAGCCCCAGCATTTT.

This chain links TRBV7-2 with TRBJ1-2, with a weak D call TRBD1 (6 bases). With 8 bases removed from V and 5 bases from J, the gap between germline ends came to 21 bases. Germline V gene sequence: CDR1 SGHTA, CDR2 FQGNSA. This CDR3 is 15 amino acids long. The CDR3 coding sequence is TGTGCCAGCTTATTGCCGTACAGGGAGGGTTATGGCTACACCTTC. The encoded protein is CASLLPYREGYGYTF.

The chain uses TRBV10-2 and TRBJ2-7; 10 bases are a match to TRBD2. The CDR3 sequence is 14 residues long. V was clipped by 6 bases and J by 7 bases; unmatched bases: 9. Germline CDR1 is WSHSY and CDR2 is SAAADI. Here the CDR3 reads CASRLAGELQEQYF. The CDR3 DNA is TGCGCCAGCAGGCTAGCGGGAGAGCTTCAAGAGCAGTACTTC.

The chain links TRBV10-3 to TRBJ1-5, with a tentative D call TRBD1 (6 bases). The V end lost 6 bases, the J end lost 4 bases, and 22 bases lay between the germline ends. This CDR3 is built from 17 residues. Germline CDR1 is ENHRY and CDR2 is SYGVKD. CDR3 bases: TGTGCCATCAGCTCCCAAGGGGGTGGAGGGGCAAATCAGCCCCAGCATTTT. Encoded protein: CAISSQGGGGANQPQHF.

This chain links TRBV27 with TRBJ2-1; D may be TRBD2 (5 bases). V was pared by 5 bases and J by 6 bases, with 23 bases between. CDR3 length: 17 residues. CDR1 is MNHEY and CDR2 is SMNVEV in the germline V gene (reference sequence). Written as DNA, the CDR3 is TGTGCCAGCAGTCTAACCTCGGACTTGGGCCCTTCCAATGAGCAGTTCTTC. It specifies CASSLTSDLGPSNEQFF.

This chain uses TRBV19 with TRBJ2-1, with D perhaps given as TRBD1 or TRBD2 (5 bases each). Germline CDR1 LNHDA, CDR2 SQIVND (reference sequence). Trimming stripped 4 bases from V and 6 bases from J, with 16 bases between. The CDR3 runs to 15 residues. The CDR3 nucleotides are TGTGCCAGTAGTACGTACGGGACCGGCACCAATGAGCAGTTCTTC. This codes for CASSTYGTGTNEQFF.

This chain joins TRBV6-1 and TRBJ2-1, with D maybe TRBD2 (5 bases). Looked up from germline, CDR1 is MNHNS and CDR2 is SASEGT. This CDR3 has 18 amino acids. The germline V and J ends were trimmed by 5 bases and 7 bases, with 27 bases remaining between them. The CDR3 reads CASSKRTLYGVFGNEQFF. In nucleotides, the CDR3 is TGTGCCAGCAGTAAAAGAACACTCTACGGGGTATTCGGAAATGAGCAGTTCTTC.

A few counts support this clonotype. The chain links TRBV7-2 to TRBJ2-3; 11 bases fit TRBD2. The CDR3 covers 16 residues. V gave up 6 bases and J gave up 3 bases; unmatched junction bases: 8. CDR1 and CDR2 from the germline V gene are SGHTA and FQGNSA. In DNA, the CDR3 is TGTGCCAGCAGGCCCCCGGGACTAGCGGTGACAGATACGCAGTATTTT. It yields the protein CASRPPGLAVTDTQYF. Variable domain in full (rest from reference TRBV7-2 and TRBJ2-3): GAGVSQSPSNKVTEKGKDVELRCDPISGHTALYWYRQSLGQGLEFLIYFQGNSAPDKSGLPSDRFSAERTGGSVSTLTIQRTQQEDSAVYLCASRPPGLAVTDTQYFGPGTRLTVL.

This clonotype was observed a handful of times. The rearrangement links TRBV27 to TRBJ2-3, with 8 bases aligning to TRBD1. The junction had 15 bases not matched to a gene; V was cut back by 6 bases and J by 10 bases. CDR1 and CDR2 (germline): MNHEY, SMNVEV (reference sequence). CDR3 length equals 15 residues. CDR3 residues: CASREGQGKKRAQYF. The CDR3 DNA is TGTGCCAGCAGGGAAGGACAGGGCAAGAAGCGGGCGCAGTATTTT.

CDR3 loop: CAISEQSQGHEQYF. CDR3 nucleotide sequence: TGTGCCATCAGTGAGCAAAGTCAGGGTCACGAGCAGTACTTC. This chain connects TRBV10-3 to TRBJ2-7; D might be TRBD1 (5 bases). From germline, CDR1 is ENHRY and CDR2 SYGVKD. The CDR3 runs 14 residues. V was clipped by 2 bases and J by 5 bases, with 13 bases between them.

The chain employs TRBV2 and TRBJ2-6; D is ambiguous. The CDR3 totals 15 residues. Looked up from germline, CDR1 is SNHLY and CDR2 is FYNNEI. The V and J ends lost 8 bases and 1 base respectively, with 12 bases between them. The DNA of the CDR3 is TGTGCCAGCTACCAGGCCAGGTCTGGGGCCAACGTCCTGACTTTC. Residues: CASYQARSGANVLTF.

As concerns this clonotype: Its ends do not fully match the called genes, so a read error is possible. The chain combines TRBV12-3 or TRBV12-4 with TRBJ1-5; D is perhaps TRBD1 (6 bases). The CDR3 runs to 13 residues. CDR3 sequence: CEDGGAGNQPQHF. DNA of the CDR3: TGCGAGGATGGGGGGGCTGGCAATCAGCCCCAGCATTTT.

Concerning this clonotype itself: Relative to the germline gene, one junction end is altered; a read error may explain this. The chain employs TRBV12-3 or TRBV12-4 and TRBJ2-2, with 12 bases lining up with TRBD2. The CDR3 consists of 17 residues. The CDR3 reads CAGSFLAGGPGTGELFF. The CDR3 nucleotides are TGTGCCGGCAGTTTTCTAGCGGGGGGGCCTGGCACCGGGGAGCTGTTTTTT.

CDR3 amino acids: CASGLAGGHWTDTQYF. The CDR3 nucleotides read TGTGCCAGCGGTCTAGCGGGGGGGCATTGGACAGATACGCAGTATTTT. The chain uses TRBV12-3 or TRBV12-4 and TRBJ2-3; 12 bases fit TRBD2. V lost 8 bases and J lost 3; bases outside the gene matches: 9. The CDR3 spans 16 residues.

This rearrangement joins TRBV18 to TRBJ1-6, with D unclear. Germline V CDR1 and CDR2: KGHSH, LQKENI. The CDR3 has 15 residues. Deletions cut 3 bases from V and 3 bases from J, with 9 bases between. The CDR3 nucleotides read TGTGCCAGCTCACCTCGGCCAGGCTATAATTCACCCCTCCACTTT. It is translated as CASSPRPGYNSPLHF.